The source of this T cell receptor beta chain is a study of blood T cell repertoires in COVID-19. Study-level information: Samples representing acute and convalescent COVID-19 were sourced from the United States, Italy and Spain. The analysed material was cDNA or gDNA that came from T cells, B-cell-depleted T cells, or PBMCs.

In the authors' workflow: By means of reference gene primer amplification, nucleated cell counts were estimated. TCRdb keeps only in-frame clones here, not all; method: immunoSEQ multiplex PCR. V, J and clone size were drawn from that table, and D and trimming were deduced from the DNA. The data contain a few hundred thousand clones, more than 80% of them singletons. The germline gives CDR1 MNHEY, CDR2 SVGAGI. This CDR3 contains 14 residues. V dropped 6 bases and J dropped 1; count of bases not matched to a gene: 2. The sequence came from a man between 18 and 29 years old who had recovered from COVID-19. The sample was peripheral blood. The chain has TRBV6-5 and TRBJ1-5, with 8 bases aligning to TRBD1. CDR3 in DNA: TGTGCCAGCAGCGGACAGGGAAGCAATCAGCCCCAGCATTTT. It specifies CASSGQGSNQPQHF.